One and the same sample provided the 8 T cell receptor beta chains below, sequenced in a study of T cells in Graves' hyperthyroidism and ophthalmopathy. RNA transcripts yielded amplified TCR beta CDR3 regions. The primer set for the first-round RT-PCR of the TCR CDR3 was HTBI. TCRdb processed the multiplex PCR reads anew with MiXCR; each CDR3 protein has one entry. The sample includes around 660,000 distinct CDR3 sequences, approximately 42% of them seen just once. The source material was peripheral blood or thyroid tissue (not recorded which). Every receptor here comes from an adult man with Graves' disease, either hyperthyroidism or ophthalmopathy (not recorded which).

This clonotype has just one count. In nucleotides, the CDR3 is TGTGCCAGCAGTGAAGCGCCGGGACAGTATAATTCACCCCTCCACTTT. Protein sequence: CASSEAPGQYNSPLHF. V and J are TRBV2 and TRBJ1-6; 7 bases agree with TRBD1. Trimming at V came to 0 bases and at J to 4 bases, leaving 3 bases not matched to a gene. The CDR3 length is 16 residues. Germline loops: CDR1 SNHLY, CDR2 FYNNEI.

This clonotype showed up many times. CDR3 sequence reads: CSALRDRATYEQYF. CDR3 DNA: TGCAGTGCCCTGAGGGACAGGGCCACCTACGAGCAGTACTTC. This sequence joins TRBV20-1 and TRBJ2-7, with 9 bases identical to TRBD1. Unmatched junction bases numbered 8, after V lost 6 bases and J lost 2 bases. This CDR3 contains 14 residues. CDR1 is DFQATT, CDR2 SNEGSKA, per germline (reference sequence).

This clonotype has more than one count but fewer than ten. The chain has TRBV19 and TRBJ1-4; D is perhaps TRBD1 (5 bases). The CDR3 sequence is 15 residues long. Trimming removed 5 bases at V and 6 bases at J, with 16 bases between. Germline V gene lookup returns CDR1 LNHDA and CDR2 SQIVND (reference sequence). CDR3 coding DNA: TGTGCCAGTAGTGGACCCGGGACGGAGGATGAAAAACTGTTTTTT. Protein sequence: CASSGPGTEDEKLFF.

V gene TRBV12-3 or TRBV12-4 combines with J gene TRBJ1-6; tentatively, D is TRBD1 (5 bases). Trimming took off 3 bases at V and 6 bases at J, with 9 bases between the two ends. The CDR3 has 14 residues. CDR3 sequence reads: CASSFDSGNSPLHF. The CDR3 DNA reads TGTGCCAGCAGTTTCGACAGTGGTAATTCACCCCTCCACTTT.

In DNA form, the CDR3 reads TGTGCTAGTGGTTTGGTAATCGGCGGAATGAACACTGAAGCTTTCTTT. Translating it yields CASGLVIGGMNTEAFF. The gene calls are TRBV12-3 or TRBV12-4 and TRBJ1-1; no definite D call. This CDR3 comprises 16 residues.

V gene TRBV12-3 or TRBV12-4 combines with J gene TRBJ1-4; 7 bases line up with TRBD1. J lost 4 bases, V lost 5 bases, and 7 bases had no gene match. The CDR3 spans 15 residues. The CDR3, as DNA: TGTGCCAGCAGTCCCTGGACAGGTCTTAATGAAAAACTGTTTTTT. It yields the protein CASSPWTGLNEKLFF.

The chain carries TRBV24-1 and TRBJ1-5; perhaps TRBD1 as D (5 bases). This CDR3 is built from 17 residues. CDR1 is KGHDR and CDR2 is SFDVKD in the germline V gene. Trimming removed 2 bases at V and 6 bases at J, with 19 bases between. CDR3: CATSDYGTGRFSQPQHF. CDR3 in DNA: TGTGCCACCAGTGATTATGGCACGGGGCGGTTCAGTCAGCCCCAGCATTTT.

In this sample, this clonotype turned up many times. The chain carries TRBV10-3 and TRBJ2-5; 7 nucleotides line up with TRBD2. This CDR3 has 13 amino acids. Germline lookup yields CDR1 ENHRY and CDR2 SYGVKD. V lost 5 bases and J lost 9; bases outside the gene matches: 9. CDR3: CAISLADLSAQYF. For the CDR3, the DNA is TGTGCCATCAGTCTAGCGGACCTGTCGGCCCAGTACTTC.